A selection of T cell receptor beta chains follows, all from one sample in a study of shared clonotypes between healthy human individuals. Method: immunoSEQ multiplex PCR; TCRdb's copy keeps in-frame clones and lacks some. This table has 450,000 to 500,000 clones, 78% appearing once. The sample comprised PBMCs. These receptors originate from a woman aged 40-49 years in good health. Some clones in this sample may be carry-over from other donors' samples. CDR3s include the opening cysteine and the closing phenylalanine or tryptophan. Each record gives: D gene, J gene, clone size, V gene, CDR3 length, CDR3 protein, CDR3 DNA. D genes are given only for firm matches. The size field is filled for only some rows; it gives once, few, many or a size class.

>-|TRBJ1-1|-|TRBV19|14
CASRRIELNTEAFF
TGTGCCAGTAGAAGGATCGAATTGAACACTGAAGCTTTCTTT
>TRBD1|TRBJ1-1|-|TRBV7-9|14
CASSFRQGNTEAFF
TGTGCCAGCAGCTTCCGACAGGGGAACACTGAAGCTTTCTTT
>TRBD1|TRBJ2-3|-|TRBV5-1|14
CASSLTGAPDTQYF
TGCGCCAGCAGCTTAACAGGGGCCCCAGATACGCAGTATTTT
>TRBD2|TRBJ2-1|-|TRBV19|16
CASSIVLAGGWNEQFF
TGTGCCAGTAGTATTGTACTAGCGGGAGGGTGGAATGAGCAGTTCTTC
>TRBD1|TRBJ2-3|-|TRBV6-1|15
CASSRQGAVADTQYF
TGTGCCAGCAGTCGACAGGGGGCAGTAGCAGATACGCAGTATTTT
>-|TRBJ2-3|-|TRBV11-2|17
CASSLATAEASTDTQYF
TGTGCCAGCAGCTTAGCAACGGCAGAAGCTAGCACAGATACGCAGTATTTT
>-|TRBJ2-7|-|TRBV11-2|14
CASWPGPPTYEQYF
TGTGCCAGCTGGCCGGGACCGCCTACCTACGAGCAGTACTTC
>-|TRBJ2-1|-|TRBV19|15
CASSIGAGTYNEQFF
TGTGCCAGTAGTATAGGTGCGGGGACCTACAATGAGCAGTTCTTC
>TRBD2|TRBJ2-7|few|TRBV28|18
CASRTRRRASGRAYEQYF
TGTGCCAGCCGTACAAGGCGCCGGGCTAGCGGGAGGGCCTACGAGCAGTACTTC
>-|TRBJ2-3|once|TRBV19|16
CASSIWSRHLTDTQYF
TGTGCCAGTAGTATTTGGTCAAGGCATCTCACAGATACGCAGTATTTT
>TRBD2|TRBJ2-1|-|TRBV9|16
CASSFRGLAQYNEQFF
TGTGCCAGCAGCTTTCGGGGACTAGCGCAATACAATGAGCAGTTCTTC
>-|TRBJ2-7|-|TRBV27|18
CATLPGLRIPQATCEQYF
TGTGCCACCTTACCGGGACTCAGAATTCCCCAAGCCACCTGCGAGCAGTACTTC
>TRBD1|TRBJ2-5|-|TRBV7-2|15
CASSLMGGQGETQYF
TGTGCCAGCAGCTTAATGGGGGGACAGGGGGAGACCCAGTACTTC
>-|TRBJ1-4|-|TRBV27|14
CASSPTQTHEKLFF
TGTGCCAGCAGTCCCACACAGACTCATGAAAAACTGTTTTTT
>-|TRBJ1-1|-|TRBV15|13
CATSRTLNTEAFF
TGTGCCACCAGCAGGACGTTGAACACTGAAGCTTTCTTT
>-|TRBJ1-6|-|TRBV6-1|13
CASNRKDNSPLHF
TGTGCCAGCAATCGGAAAGATAATTCACCCCTCCACTTT
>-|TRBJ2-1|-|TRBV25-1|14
CAGTALKGGNEQFF
TGTGCCGGCACCGCACTAAAGGGTGGCAATGAGCAGTTCTTC
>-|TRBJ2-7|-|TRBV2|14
CASSMTGEAYEQYF
TGTGCCAGCAGTATGACGGGGGAGGCCTACGAGCAGTACTTC
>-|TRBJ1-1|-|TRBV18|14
CASSLETGSTEAFF
TGTGCCAGCTCCCTAGAAACGGGCTCCACTGAAGCTTTCTTT
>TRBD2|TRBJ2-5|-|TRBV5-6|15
CASSAGLAGQETQYF
TGTGCCAGCAGCGCGGGACTAGCGGGCCAAGAGACCCAGTACTTC
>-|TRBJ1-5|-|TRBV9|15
CASSETAHSNQPQHF
TGTGCCAGCAGCGAGACAGCGCATAGCAATCAGCCCCAGCATTTT
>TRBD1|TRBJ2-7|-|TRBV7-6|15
CASSKGQGAPYEQYF
TGTGCCAGCAGCAAGGGACAGGGGGCGCCCTACGAGCAGTACTTC
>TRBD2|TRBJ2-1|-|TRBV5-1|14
CASRTSGRFNEQFF
TGCGCCAGCCGAACTAGCGGGAGGTTCAATGAGCAGTTCTTC
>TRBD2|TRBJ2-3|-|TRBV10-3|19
CAIKGTSGSSRGNPDTQYF
TGTGCCATCAAGGGGACTAGCGGGAGTTCGAGGGGAAATCCAGATACGCAGTATTTT
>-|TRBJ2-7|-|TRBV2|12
CASRGGTPEQYF
TGTGCCAGCAGGGGCGGGACACCCGAGCAGTACTTC
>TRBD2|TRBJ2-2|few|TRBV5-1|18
CASSLAIGGLADTGELFF
TGCGCCAGCAGCTTGGCCATCGGCGGGCTAGCGGACACCGGGGAGCTGTTTTTT
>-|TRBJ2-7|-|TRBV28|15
CASSRTGASSYEQYF
TGTGCCAGCAGCCGAACCGGAGCTTCCTCCTACGAGCAGTACTTC
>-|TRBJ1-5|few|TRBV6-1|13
CASRTAYNQPQHF
TGTGCCAGCAGGACAGCCTACAATCAGCCCCAGCATTTT
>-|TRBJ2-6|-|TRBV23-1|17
CASSLVGKFSGANVLTF
TGCGCCAGCAGTCTCGTTGGAAAATTTTCTGGGGCCAACGTCCTGACTTTC
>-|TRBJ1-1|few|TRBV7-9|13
CASSPYGNTEAFF
TGTGCCAGCAGCCCGTATGGGAACACTGAAGCTTTCTTT
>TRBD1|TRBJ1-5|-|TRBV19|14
CASRQGAKNQPQHF
TGTGCCAGTAGACAGGGGGCGAAGAATCAGCCCCAGCATTTT
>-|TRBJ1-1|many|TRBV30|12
CAWGPGNTEAFF
TGTGCCTGGGGCCCAGGGAACACTGAAGCTTTCTTT
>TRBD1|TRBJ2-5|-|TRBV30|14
CAWSEDRTQETQYF
TGTGCCTGGAGCGAGGACAGGACCCAAGAGACCCAGTACTTC
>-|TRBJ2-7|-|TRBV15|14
CATSRVQGNYEQYF
TGTGCCACCAGCAGAGTTCAGGGTAACTACGAGCAGTACTTC
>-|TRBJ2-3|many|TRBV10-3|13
CAISEARADTQYF
TGTGCCATCAGTGAGGCTAGGGCGGATACGCAGTATTTT
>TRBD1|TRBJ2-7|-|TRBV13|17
CASSPNSLGTGVYEQYF
TGTGCCAGCAGCCCCAACAGTCTCGGGACAGGGGTCTACGAGCAGTACTTC